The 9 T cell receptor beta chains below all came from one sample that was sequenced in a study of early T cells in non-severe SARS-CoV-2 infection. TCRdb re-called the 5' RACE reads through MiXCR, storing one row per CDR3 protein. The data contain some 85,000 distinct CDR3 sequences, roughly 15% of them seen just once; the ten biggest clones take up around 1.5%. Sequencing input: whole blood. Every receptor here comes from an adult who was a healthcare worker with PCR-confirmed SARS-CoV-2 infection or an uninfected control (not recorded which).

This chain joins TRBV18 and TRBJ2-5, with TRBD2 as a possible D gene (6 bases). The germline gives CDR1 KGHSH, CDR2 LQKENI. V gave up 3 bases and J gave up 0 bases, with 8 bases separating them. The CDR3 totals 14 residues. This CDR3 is CASSPRDYQETQYF. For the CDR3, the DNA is TGTGCCAGCTCACCCCGGGACTACCAAGAGACCCAGTACTTC.

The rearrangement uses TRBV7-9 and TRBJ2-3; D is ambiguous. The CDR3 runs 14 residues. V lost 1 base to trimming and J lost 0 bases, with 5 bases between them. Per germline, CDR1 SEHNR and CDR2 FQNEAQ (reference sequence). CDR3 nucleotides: TGTGCCAGCAGCTTAGATACTAGCACAGATACGCAGTATTTT. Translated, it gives CASSLDTSTDTQYF.

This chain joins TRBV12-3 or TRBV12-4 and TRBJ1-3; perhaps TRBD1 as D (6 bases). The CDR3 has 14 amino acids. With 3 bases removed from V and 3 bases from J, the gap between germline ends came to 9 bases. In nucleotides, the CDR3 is TGTGCCAGCAGTTTCTTAGGGGGTGGAAACACCATATATTTT. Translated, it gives CASSFLGGGNTIYF.

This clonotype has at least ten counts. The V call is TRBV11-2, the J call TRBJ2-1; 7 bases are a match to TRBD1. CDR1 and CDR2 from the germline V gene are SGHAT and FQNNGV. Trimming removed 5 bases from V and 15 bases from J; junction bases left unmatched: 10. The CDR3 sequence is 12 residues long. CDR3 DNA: TGTGCCAGCAGCCCCCCTGGGGACAGAAGGTTCTTC. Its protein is CASSPPGDRRFF.

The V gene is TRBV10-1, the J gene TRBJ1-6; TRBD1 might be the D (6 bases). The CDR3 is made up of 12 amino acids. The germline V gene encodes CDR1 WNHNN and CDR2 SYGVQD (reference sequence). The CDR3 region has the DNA TGCGTCCCAGGGGAAAGTAGTTCACCCCTCCACTTT. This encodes CVPGESSSPLHF.

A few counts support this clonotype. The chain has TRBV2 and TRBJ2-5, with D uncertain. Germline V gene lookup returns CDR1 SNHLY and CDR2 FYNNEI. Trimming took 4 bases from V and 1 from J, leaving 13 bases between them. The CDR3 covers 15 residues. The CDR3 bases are TGTGCCAGCAGTGTAAGGCACCGCTCCCAAGAGACCCAGTACTTC. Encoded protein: CASSVRHRSQETQYF.

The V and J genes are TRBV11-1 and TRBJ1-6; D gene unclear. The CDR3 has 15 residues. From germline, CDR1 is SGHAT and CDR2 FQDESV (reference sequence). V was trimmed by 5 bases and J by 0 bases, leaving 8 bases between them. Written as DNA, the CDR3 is TGTGCCAGCAGCGTTTCGAGCTCCTATAATTCACCCCTCCACTTT. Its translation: CASSVSSSYNSPLHF. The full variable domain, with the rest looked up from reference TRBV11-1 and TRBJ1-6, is EAEVAQSPRYKITEKSQAVAFWCDPISGHATLYWYRQILGQGPELLVQFQDESVVDDSQLPKDRFSAERLKGVDSTLKIQPAELGDSAMYLCASSVSSSYNSPLHFGNGTRLTVT.

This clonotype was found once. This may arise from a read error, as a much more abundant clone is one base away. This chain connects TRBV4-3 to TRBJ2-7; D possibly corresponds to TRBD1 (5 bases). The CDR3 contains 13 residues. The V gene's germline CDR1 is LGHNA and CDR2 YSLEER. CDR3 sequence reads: CASSQAQGYGQYF. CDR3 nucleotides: TGCGCCAGCAGCCAAGCTCAGGGATACGGGCAGTACTTC.

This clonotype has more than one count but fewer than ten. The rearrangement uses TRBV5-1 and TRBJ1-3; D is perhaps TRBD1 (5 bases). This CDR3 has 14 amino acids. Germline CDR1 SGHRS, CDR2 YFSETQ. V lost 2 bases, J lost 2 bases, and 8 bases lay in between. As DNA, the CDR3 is TGCGCCAGCAGCTTCGGGGGACCTGGAAACACCATATATTTT. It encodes CASSFGGPGNTIYF.